These T cell receptor beta chains were read from a single sample in a study of cytomegalovirus exposure and HLA in healthy donors. Assay used: immunoSEQ multiplex PCR; TCRdb lists only in-frame clones, some missing. This sample carries about 62,000 clones, 70% to 90% of them seen once, and the ten largest clones take 1.4%. Sequenced sample: PBMCs. The receptors were gathered from a man between 18 and 29 years old in good health and CMV-seronegative. CDR3s include the opening cysteine and the closing phenylalanine or tryptophan. Fields, in order: J gene, V gene, D gene, clone size, CDR3 protein, CDR3 DNA. The D gene is left open where the match is weak. The size entry is marked missing in some rows and otherwise reads once, few, many or a size class.

j_call: TRBJ2-3; v_call: TRBV30; d_call: TRBD2; clone_size: -; cdr3_aa: CAWSVDGGGRGDTQYF; cdr3_nt: TGTGCCTGGAGTGTGGACGGCGGGGGGAGGGGAGATACGCAGTATTTT
j_call: TRBJ2-3; v_call: TRBV11-3; d_call: TRBD2; clone_size: -; cdr3_aa: CASSVRGAPADTQYF; cdr3_nt: TGTGCCAGCAGCGTGCGGGGGGCCCCCGCAGATACGCAGTATTTT
j_call: TRBJ1-1; v_call: TRBV10-2; d_call: -; clone_size: -; cdr3_aa: CASSEPRTEAFF; cdr3_nt: TGCGCCAGCAGTGAGCCGAGGACTGAAGCTTTCTTT
j_call: TRBJ1-1; v_call: TRBV4-1; d_call: -; clone_size: -; cdr3_aa: CASSPRGTNNTEAFF; cdr3_nt: TGCGCCAGCAGCCCCCGTGGGACAAACAACACTGAAGCTTTCTTT
j_call: TRBJ1-2; v_call: TRBV9; d_call: -; clone_size: -; cdr3_aa: CASSAQGDGYTF; cdr3_nt: TGTGCCAGCAGCGCACAAGGAGATGGCTACACCTTC
j_call: TRBJ2-3; v_call: TRBV2; d_call: -; clone_size: few; cdr3_aa: CASTGETDTQYF; cdr3_nt: TGTGCCAGCACAGGGGAGACAGATACGCAGTATTTT
j_call: TRBJ1-5; v_call: TRBV6-4; d_call: -; clone_size: -; cdr3_aa: CASSDSPTPVSNQPQHF; cdr3_nt: TGTGCCAGCAGTGACTCCCCGACTCCGGTTAGCAATCAGCCCCAGCATTTT
j_call: TRBJ2-7; v_call: TRBV15; d_call: -; clone_size: -; cdr3_aa: CATSREGAYEQYF; cdr3_nt: TGTGCCACCAGCAGAGAAGGGGCCTACGAGCAGTACTTC
j_call: TRBJ2-1; v_call: TRBV30; d_call: TRBD2; clone_size: -; cdr3_aa: CAWSNLAGGSNEQFF; cdr3_nt: TGTGCCTGGAGTAACCTAGCGGGGGGAAGTAATGAGCAGTTCTTC
j_call: TRBJ2-7; v_call: TRBV6-6; d_call: -; clone_size: -; cdr3_aa: CASSYGGTSYEQYF; cdr3_nt: TGTGCCAGCAGTTACGGAGGAACCTCCTACGAGCAGTACTTC
j_call: TRBJ2-7; v_call: TRBV4-1; d_call: -; clone_size: -; cdr3_aa: CASSSLDSDEQYF; cdr3_nt: TGCGCCAGCAGCTCCCTCGACTCGGACGAGCAGTACTTC
j_call: TRBJ2-7; v_call: TRBV28; d_call: -; clone_size: -; cdr3_aa: CASSSLRQGPYEQYF; cdr3_nt: TGTGCCAGCAGTTCTTTGAGGCAGGGGCCCTACGAGCAGTACTTC
j_call: TRBJ1-1; v_call: TRBV6-5; d_call: -; clone_size: -; cdr3_aa: CASLKPGNTEAFF; cdr3_nt: TGTGCCAGCCTCAAGCCGGGTAACACTGAAGCTTTCTTT
j_call: TRBJ1-2; v_call: TRBV30; d_call: TRBD1; clone_size: few; cdr3_aa: CAWSPGDRGWKGYTF; cdr3_nt: TGTGCCTGGAGTCCCGGGGACAGGGGGTGGAAGGGCTACACCTTC
j_call: TRBJ2-5; v_call: TRBV11-2; d_call: -; clone_size: -; cdr3_aa: CASSSGVVGETQYF; cdr3_nt: TGTGCCAGCAGCTCAGGGGTGGTGGGGGAGACCCAGTACTTC
j_call: TRBJ1-1; v_call: TRBV29-1; d_call: -; clone_size: -; cdr3_aa: CSVEPAGNTEAFF; cdr3_nt: TGCAGCGTTGAGCCCGCAGGGAACACTGAAGCTTTCTTT
j_call: TRBJ1-5; v_call: TRBV4-1; d_call: -; clone_size: -; cdr3_aa: CASSPQARGNQPQHF; cdr3_nt: TGCGCCAGCAGCCCTCAGGCACGAGGCAATCAGCCCCAGCATTTT
j_call: TRBJ1-2; v_call: TRBV4-1; d_call: -; clone_size: -; cdr3_aa: CASSPYSSPADGYTF; cdr3_nt: TGCGCCAGCAGCCCCTATTCGAGCCCGGCGGATGGCTACACCTTC
j_call: TRBJ2-5; v_call: TRBV5-1; d_call: TRBD1; clone_size: -; cdr3_aa: CASSLGDRLETQYF; cdr3_nt: TGCGCCAGCAGCTTGGGGGACAGGTTGGAGACCCAGTACTTC
j_call: TRBJ1-6; v_call: TRBV6-6; d_call: TRBD1; clone_size: -; cdr3_aa: CASSYLRQGTNSPLHF; cdr3_nt: TGTGCCAGCAGTTACCTCAGACAGGGGACCAATTCACCCCTCCACTTT
j_call: TRBJ2-7; v_call: TRBV5-6; d_call: -; clone_size: -; cdr3_aa: CASSPETAGEQYF; cdr3_nt: TGTGCCAGCAGCCCGGAGACGGCCGGCGAGCAGTACTTC
j_call: TRBJ1-1; v_call: TRBV29-1; d_call: -; clone_size: -; cdr3_aa: CSASETEAFF; cdr3_nt: TGCAGCGCCAGCGAAACTGAAGCTTTCTTT
j_call: TRBJ1-4; v_call: TRBV18; d_call: -; clone_size: once; cdr3_aa: CASSPRITNGDEKLFF; cdr3_nt: TGTGCCAGCTCACCCCGGATAACGAACGGGGATGAAAAACTGTTTTTT
j_call: TRBJ2-7; v_call: TRBV5-6; d_call: TRBD2; clone_size: -; cdr3_aa: CASSAGLAVSEQYF; cdr3_nt: TGTGCCAGCAGCGCGGGACTAGCGGTCAGCGAGCAGTACTTC
j_call: TRBJ1-5; v_call: TRBV30; d_call: -; clone_size: -; cdr3_aa: CAWTLGGNQPQHF; cdr3_nt: TGTGCCTGGACGCTGGGCGGCAATCAGCCCCAGCATTTT
j_call: TRBJ2-1; v_call: TRBV5-1; d_call: TRBD2; clone_size: -; cdr3_aa: CASSMVSGGSYNEQFF; cdr3_nt: TGCGCCAGCAGCATGGTTAGCGGGGGATCCTACAATGAGCAGTTCTTC
j_call: TRBJ2-7; v_call: TRBV29-1; d_call: -; clone_size: -; cdr3_aa: CSVEGDKAPYEQYF; cdr3_nt: TGCAGCGTTGAAGGGGACAAAGCCCCCTACGAGCAGTACTTC
j_call: TRBJ1-5; v_call: TRBV7-2; d_call: -; clone_size: -; cdr3_aa: CASSPSEGAQHF; cdr3_nt: TGTGCCAGCAGCCCGAGCGAGGGGGCCCAGCATTTT
j_call: TRBJ1-5; v_call: TRBV2; d_call: TRBD1; clone_size: -; cdr3_aa: CASSPDRDYDQPQHF; cdr3_nt: TGTGCCAGCAGTCCCGACAGGGATTACGATCAGCCCCAGCATTTT
j_call: TRBJ2-3; v_call: TRBV9; d_call: TRBD2; clone_size: -; cdr3_aa: CASSVGTSGGIADTQYF; cdr3_nt: TGTGCCAGCAGCGTAGGGACTAGCGGGGGGATCGCAGATACGCAGTATTTT
j_call: TRBJ1-4; v_call: TRBV2; d_call: TRBD1; clone_size: -; cdr3_aa: CASKQGNEKLFF; cdr3_nt: TGTGCCAGTAAACAGGGGAATGAAAAACTGTTTTTT
j_call: TRBJ2-4; v_call: TRBV29-1; d_call: TRBD1; clone_size: -; cdr3_aa: CSVVGHSGGNIQYF; cdr3_nt: TGCAGCGTTGTGGGACACTCAGGGGGAAACATTCAGTACTTC
j_call: TRBJ2-1; v_call: TRBV29-1; d_call: -; clone_size: -; cdr3_aa: CSVEDDRTLAIYNEQFF; cdr3_nt: TGCAGCGTTGAAGACGACCGGACTCTTGCTATCTACAATGAGCAGTTCTTC
j_call: TRBJ2-5; v_call: TRBV9; d_call: TRBD2; clone_size: -; cdr3_aa: CASSGGTSGGGETQYF; cdr3_nt: TGTGCCAGCAGCGGAGGGACTAGCGGGGGAGGAGAGACCCAGTACTTC
j_call: TRBJ2-2; v_call: TRBV7-6; d_call: -; clone_size: once; cdr3_aa: CASSSSPNTGELFF; cdr3_nt: TGTGCCAGCAGCTCCAGTCCGAACACCGGGGAGCTGTTTTTT
j_call: TRBJ1-3; v_call: TRBV28; d_call: -; clone_size: -; cdr3_aa: CASSFRGVSGNTIYF; cdr3_nt: TGTGCCAGCAGTTTCAGGGGAGTCTCTGGAAACACCATATATTTT
j_call: TRBJ2-5; v_call: TRBV7-2; d_call: TRBD2; clone_size: -; cdr3_aa: CASSDQGTSVETQYF; cdr3_nt: TGTGCCAGCAGCGACCAAGGGACTAGCGTAGAGACCCAGTACTTC
j_call: TRBJ1-1; v_call: TRBV10-3; d_call: -; clone_size: once; cdr3_aa: CAISDGFQTSEAFF; cdr3_nt: TGTGCCATCAGTGATGGGTTCCAGACTTCTGAAGCTTTCTTT
j_call: TRBJ1-5; v_call: TRBV6-4; d_call: -; clone_size: -; cdr3_aa: CASSAEERQPQHF; cdr3_nt: TGTGCCAGCAGTGCCGAGGAGCGGCAGCCCCAGCATTTT
j_call: TRBJ2-1; v_call: TRBV19; d_call: -; clone_size: -; cdr3_aa: CASSTQGFNFYNEQFF; cdr3_nt: TGTGCCAGTTCGACGCAGGGGTTCAACTTCTACAATGAGCAGTTCTTC
j_call: TRBJ2-3; v_call: TRBV25-1; d_call: -; clone_size: -; cdr3_aa: CASGNRGGHTNTQYF; cdr3_nt: TGTGCCAGCGGGAATAGGGGGGGCCACACAAATACGCAGTATTTT